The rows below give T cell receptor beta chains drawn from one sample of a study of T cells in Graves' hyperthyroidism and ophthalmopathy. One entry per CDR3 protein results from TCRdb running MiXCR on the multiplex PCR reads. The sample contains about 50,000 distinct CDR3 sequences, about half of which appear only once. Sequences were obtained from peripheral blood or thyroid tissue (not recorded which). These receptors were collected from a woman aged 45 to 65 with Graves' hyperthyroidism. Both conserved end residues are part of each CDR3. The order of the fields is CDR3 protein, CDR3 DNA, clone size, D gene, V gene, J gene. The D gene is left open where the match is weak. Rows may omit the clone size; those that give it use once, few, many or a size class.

CASSLADNQETQYF	TGTGCCAGCAGCCTTGCGGACAACCAAGAGACCCAGTACTTC	many	.	TRBV6-1	TRBJ2-5
CSARGLAGGARWETQYF	TGCAGTGCTAGGGGACTAGCGGGGGGAGCGAGGTGGGAGACCCAGTACTTC	.	TRBD2	TRBV20-1	TRBJ2-5
CSAREMNTEAFF	TGCAGTGCCCGGGAGATGAACACTGAAGCTTTCTTT	.	.	TRBV20-1	TRBJ1-1
CSARDRTGRGYTF	TGCAGTGCTAGAGATCGCACAGGGCGAGGGTACACCTTC	.	.	TRBV20-1	TRBJ1-2
CSASGTSDNLFYEQYF	TGCAGCGCATCCGGGACTAGCGACAATTTGTTCTACGAGCAGTACTTC	.	TRBD2	TRBV29-1	TRBJ2-7
CASSPGGRGYNSPLHF	TGTGCCAGCAGCCCGGGCGGGCGGGGGTACAATTCACCCCTCCACTTT	many	.	TRBV5-4	TRBJ1-6
CSVNKPGTGGYGYTF	TGCAGCGTCAACAAACCCGGGACAGGGGGATATGGCTACACCTTC	.	TRBD1	TRBV29-1	TRBJ1-2
CASSLGRGSPLHF	TGTGCCAGCAGCTTAGGCCGTGGATCACCCCTCCACTTT	.	.	TRBV13	TRBJ1-6
CSAKDLGETQYF	TGCAGTGCTAAGGACCTCGGGGAGACCCAGTACTTC	medium-sized	.	TRBV20-1	TRBJ2-5
CASSLRTLARTSTYEQYF	TGTGCCAGCAGTTTGAGGACACTAGCGCGAACCTCGACCTACGAGCAGTACTTC	many	TRBD2	TRBV6-2/TRBV6-3	TRBJ2-7
CASRITGHTEAFF	TGTGCCAGCAGGATTACCGGACACACTGAAGCTTTCTTT	once	.	TRBV11-2	TRBJ1-1
CASSYSHSYNSPLHF	TGTGCCAGCAGTTACTCACACTCCTATAATTCACCCCTCCACTTT	.	.	TRBV6-1	TRBJ1-6
CSVDRGGEQYF	TGCAGCGTTGACAGGGGCGGCGAGCAGTACTTC	few	.	TRBV29-1	TRBJ2-7
CASSLGQGGGGYTF	TGTGCCAGCAGTTTGGGACAGGGAGGTGGTGGCTACACCTTC	many	TRBD1	TRBV28	TRBJ1-2
CAAQGWSVNTEAFF	TGTGCCGCCCAGGGGTGGTCGGTGAACACTGAAGCTTTCTTT	once	.	TRBV10-3	TRBJ1-1
CASSSMGQPQHF	TGTGCCAGCAGTTCAATGGGTCAGCCCCAGCATTTT	many	.	TRBV28	TRBJ1-5
CASGPQGRVANEKLFF	TGTGCCAGCGGTCCCCAGGGACGTGTGGCTAATGAAAAACTGTTTTTT	many	.	TRBV12-3/TRBV12-4	TRBJ1-4
CASSTGQGYGNEQFF	TGCGCCAGCAGCACGGGACAGGGATATGGGAATGAGCAGTTCTTC	.	TRBD1	TRBV5-1	TRBJ2-1
CASGAGGYTF	TGTGCTAGTGGCGCCGGTGGCTACACCTTC	many	.	TRBV12-5	TRBJ1-2
CASSLKRDSGPSDYGYTF	TGTGCCAGCAGCTTAAAGAGGGACAGTGGGCCCAGCGACTATGGCTACACCTTC	many	TRBD1	TRBV7-9	TRBJ1-2